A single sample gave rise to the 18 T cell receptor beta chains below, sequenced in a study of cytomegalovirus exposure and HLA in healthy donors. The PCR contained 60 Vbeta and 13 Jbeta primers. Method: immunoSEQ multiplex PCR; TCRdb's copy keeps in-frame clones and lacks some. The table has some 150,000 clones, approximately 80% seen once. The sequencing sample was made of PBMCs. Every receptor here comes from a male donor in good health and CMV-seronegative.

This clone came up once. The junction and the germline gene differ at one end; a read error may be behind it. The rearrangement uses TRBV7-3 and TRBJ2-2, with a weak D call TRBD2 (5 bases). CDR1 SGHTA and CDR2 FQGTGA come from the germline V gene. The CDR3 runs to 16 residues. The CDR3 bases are TGTGCCAGCAGCTTATTAGGGAGTGAGAACGCCGGGGAGCTGTTTTTT. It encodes CASSLLGSENAGELFF.

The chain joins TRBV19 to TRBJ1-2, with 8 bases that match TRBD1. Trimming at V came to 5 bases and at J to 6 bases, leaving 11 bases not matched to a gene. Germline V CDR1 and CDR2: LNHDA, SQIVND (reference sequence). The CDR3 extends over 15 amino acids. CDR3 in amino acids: CASSPRWTGTDGYTF. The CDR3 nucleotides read TGTGCCAGTAGTCCTCGGTGGACAGGGACGGATGGCTACACCTTC.

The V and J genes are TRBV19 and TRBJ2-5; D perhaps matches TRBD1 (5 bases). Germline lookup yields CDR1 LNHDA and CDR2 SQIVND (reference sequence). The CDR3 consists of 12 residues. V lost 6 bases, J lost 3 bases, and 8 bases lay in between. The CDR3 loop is CASRKGKETQYF. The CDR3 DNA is TGTGCCAGTAGAAAGGGGAAAGAGACCCAGTACTTC.

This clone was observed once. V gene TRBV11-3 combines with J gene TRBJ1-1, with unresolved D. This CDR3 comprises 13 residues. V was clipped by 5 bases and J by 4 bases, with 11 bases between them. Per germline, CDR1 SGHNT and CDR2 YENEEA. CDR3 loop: CASSHQEGTEAFF. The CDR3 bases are TGTGCCAGCAGCCACCAGGAGGGCACTGAAGCTTTCTTT.

As DNA, the CDR3 is TGTGCCAGCAGACCTCTGACAGGGGCAAACACTGAAGCTTTCTTT. It specifies CASRPLTGANTEAFF. The J gene is TRBJ1-1, the V gene TRBV6-5; 8 positions agree with TRBD1. This CDR3 region has 15 residues. Germline V gene data show CDR1 as MNHEY and CDR2 as SVGAGI. J was trimmed by 2 bases and V by 6 bases; bases with no gene match: 8.

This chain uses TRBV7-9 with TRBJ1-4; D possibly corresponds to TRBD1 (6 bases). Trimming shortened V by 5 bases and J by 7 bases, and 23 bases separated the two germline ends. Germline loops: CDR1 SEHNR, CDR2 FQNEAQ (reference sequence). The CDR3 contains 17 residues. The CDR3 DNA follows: TGTGCCAGCAGCCCCCGGGACACCCCTGGTCGGGGTGAAAAACTGTTTTTT. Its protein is CASSPRDTPGRGEKLFF.

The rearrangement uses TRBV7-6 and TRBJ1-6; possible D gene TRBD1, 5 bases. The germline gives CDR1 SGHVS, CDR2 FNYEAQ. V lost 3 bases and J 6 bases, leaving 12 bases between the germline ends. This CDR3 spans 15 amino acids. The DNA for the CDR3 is TGTGCCAGCAGCTTTTCCCCGGACACTAATTCACCCCTCCACTTT. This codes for CASSFSPDTNSPLHF.

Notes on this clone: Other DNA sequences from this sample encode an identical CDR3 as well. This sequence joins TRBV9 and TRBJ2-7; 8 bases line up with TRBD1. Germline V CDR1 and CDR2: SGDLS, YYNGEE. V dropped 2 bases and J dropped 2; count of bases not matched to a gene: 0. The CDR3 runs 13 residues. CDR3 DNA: TGTGCCAGCAGCGTGACAGGGGCCTACGAGCAGTACTTC. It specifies CASSVTGAYEQYF. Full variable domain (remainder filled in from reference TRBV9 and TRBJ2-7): DSGVTQTPKHLITATGQRVTLRCSPRSGDLSVYWYQQSLDQGLQFLIQYYNGEERAKGNILERFSAQQFPDLHSELNLSSLELGDSALYFCASSVTGAYEQYFGPGTRLTVT.

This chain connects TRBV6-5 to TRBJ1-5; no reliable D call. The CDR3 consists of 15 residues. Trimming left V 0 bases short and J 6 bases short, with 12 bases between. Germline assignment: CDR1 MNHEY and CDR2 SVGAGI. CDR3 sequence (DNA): TGTGCCAGCAGTTACTCGGTCGGGTCTAGTCAGCCCCAGCATTTT. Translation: CASSYSVGSSQPQHF.

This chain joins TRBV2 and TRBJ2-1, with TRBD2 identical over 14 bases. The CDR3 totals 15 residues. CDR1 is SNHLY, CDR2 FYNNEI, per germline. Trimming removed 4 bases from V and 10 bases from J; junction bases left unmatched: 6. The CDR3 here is CASSAGLAGVSEQFF. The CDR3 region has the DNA TGTGCCAGCAGTGCGGGACTAGCGGGAGTCAGCGAGCAGTTCTTC.

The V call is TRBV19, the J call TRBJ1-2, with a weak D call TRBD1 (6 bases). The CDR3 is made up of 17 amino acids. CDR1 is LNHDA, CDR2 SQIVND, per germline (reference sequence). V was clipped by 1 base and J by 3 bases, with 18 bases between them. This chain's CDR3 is CASSIGHRAPWDYGYTF. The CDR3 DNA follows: TGTGCCAGTAGTATAGGCCACAGGGCCCCGTGGGACTATGGCTACACCTTC.

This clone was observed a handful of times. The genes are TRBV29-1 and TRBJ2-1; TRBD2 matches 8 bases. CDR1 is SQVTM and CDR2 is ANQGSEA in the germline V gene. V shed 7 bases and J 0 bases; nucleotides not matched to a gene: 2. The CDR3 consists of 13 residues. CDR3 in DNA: TGCAGCGCCGGGGGGGACTCCTACAATGAGCAGTTCTTC. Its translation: CSAGGDSYNEQFF.

The CDR3 sequence is CASSNMLDNTYEQYF. In nucleotides, the CDR3 is TGTGCCAGCAGCAACATGCTTGACAACACCTACGAGCAGTACTTC. This chain connects TRBV7-9 to TRBJ2-7; the D is unclear. The germline V and J ends were trimmed by 5 bases and 2 bases, with 16 bases remaining between them. The CDR3 totals 15 residues. Germline V gene sequence: CDR1 SEHNR, CDR2 FQNEAQ (reference sequence). Full variable domain (missing parts from reference TRBV7-9 and TRBJ2-7): DTGVSQNPRHKITKRGQNVTFRCDPISEHNRLYWYRQTLGQGPEFLTYFQNEAQLEKSRLLSDRFSAERPKGSFSTLEIQRTEQGDSAMYLCASSNMLDNTYEQYFGPGTRLTVT.

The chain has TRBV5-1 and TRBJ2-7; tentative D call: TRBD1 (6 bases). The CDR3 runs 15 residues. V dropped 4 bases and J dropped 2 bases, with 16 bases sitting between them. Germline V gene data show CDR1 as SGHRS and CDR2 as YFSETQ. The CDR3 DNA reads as TGCGCCAGCAGCCCTCCCCGGACAGACCCCTACGAGCAGTACTTC. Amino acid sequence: CASSPPRTDPYEQYF.

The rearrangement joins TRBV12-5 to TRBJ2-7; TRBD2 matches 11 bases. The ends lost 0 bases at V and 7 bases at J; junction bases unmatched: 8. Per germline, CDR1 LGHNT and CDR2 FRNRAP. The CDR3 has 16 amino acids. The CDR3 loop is CASGLVLTSGIREQYF. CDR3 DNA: TGTGCTAGTGGTTTGGTATTGACTAGCGGGATCAGGGAGCAGTACTTC.

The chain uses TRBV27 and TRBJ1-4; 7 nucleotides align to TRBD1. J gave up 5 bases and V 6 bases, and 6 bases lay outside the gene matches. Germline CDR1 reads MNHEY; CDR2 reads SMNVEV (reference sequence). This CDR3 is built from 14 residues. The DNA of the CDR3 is TGTGCCAGCAGCGACAGGGAAGGGAATGAAAAACTGTTTTTT. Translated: CASSDREGNEKLFF.

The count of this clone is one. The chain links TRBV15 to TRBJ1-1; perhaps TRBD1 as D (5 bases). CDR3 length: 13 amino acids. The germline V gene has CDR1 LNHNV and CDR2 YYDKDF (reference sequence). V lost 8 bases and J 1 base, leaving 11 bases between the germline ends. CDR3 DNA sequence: TGTGCCACCGAACTAACAGGGAACACTGAAGCTTTCTTT. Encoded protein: CATELTGNTEAFF.

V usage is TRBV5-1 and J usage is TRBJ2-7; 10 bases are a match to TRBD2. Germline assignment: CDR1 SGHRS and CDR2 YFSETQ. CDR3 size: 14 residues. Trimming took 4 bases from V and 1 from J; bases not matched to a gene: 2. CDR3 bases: TGCGCCAGCAGCCGTAGCGGGAGGTCCTACGAGCAGTACTTC. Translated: CASSRSGRSYEQYF.